This TCR beta chain originates from a study of shared clonotypes between healthy human individuals. Study results and limitations: Clonotype sharing among donors, it was expected, would be affected by sequencing depth.

Germline CDR1 is SGDLS and CDR2 is YYNGEE. With V trimmed by 1 base and J by 0 bases, 2 bases remained unmatched. The CDR3 contains 17 residues. A note on this clone: Its target is unknown.

Assay: immunoSEQ multiplex PCR; the TCRdb copy retains only in-frame clones and omits some. This sample carries more than 2 million clones, roughly 94% of them seen once, and the ten largest clones take 0.13%. V is TRBV9 and J is TRBJ2-1; 12 nucleotides agree with TRBD2. This TCR came from a man between 18 and 35 years old in good health. The sequenced sample was naive CD4+ T cells sorted from blood. Noted subset: CD45RA+ positively selected. CDR3 amino acids: CASSVRGLAGSYNEQFF. The CDR3 DNA follows: TGTGCCAGCAGCGTAAGGGGACTAGCGGGCTCCTACAATGAGCAGTTCTTC.